Shown below are 32 T cell receptor beta chains from a single sample sequenced in a study of cytomegalovirus exposure and HLA in healthy donors. Researchers ran the PCR with 60 Vbeta and 13 Jbeta primers. Here immunoSEQ multiplex PCR was the method, and the copy in TCRdb shows in-frame clones only, minus some. The sample includes over 100,000 clones, 60% to 80% of them seen just once. Sequencing input: PBMCs. The receptors were gathered from a male donor in good health and CMV-seronegative.

This clone was picked up a small number of times. The chain employs TRBV7-8 and TRBJ2-5; 8 bases line up with TRBD2. Near its end, the DNA agrees better with TRBJ2-7, so the J call may be wrong. Germline V gives CDR1 SGHVS, CDR2 FQNEAQ. The CDR3 is 12 amino acids. The CDR3 region is CASGRTSNEQYF. The CDR3 bases are TGTGCCAGCGGTCGGACTAGCAACGAGCAGTACTTC.

The chain links TRBV6-1 to TRBJ2-7; 7 bases match TRBD2. V lost 4 bases and J lost 5; bases outside the gene matches: 11. This CDR3 is 15 amino acids long. Germline CDR1 reads MNHNS; CDR2 reads SASEGT. The CDR3 region is CASSGGGFASDEQYF. The CDR3 bases are TGTGCCAGCAGTGGGGGGGGGTTCGCTAGCGACGAGCAGTACTTC.

The chain combines TRBV19 with TRBJ2-5; D possibly corresponds to TRBD1 (7 bases). Trimming stripped 5 bases from V and 4 bases from J, with 17 bases between. This CDR3 spans 15 amino acids. The germline V gene has CDR1 LNHDA and CDR2 SQIVND (reference sequence). The CDR3 spells CASSRGGGAGETQYF. The CDR3, as DNA: TGTGCCAGTAGTCGAGGAGGGGGCGCAGGAGAGACCCAGTACTTC.

This clone turned up a few times. The chain combines TRBV7-8 with TRBJ2-5; possibly TRBD2 for D (6 bases). The CDR3 contains 18 residues. The germline gives CDR1 SGHVS, CDR2 FQNEAQ. The V and J ends lost 2 bases and 1 base respectively, with 20 bases between them. CDR3 sequence (DNA): TGTGCCAGCAGCTTATTAGAGGGATGGAGGGGACGCCAAGAGACCCAGTACTTC. This encodes CASSLLEGWRGRQETQYF.

In this sample, this clone turned up once. This chain links TRBV18 with TRBJ1-1, with TRBD1 matching over 11 bases. The J segment lost 0 bases and the V segment lost 3 bases, leaving 9 bases of the junction unmatched. The CDR3 has 18 amino acids. CDR1 and CDR2 from the germline V gene are KGHSH and LQKENI. The CDR3 loop is CASSPIGQGADMNTEAFF. Written as DNA, the CDR3 is TGTGCCAGCTCACCGATAGGACAGGGGGCGGATATGAACACTGAAGCTTTCTTT.

This clone has a handful of counts. The CDR3 spells CASSRVGDQPQHF. The CDR3 DNA sequence: TGTGCCAGCAGCAGGGTCGGGGATCAGCCCCAGCATTTT. The chain joins TRBV7-8 to TRBJ1-5; no clear D gene. The CDR3 sequence is 13 residues long. The V gene's germline CDR1 is SGHVS and CDR2 FQNEAQ. V lost 5 bases to trimming and J lost 5 bases, with 10 bases between them.

V is TRBV7-2 and J is TRBJ1-6; 12 bases map to TRBD1. The CDR3 totals 17 residues. Trimming took 1 base from V and 9 from J; bases not matched to a gene: 7. Germline CDR1 SGHTA, CDR2 FQGNSA. The DNA of the CDR3 is TGTGCCAGCAGCTTAGTGGGACAGGGGGCGAGGGGTTCACCCCTCCACTTT. This gives the protein CASSLVGQGARGSPLHF. The full variable domain, rest sourced from reference TRBV7-2 and TRBJ1-6, is GAGVSQSPSNKVTEKGKDVELRCDPISGHTALYWYRQSLGQGLEFLIYFQGNSAPDKSGLPSDRFSAERTGGSVSTLTIQRTQQEDSAVYLCASSLVGQGARGSPLHFGNGTRLTVT.

The chain links TRBV4-3 to TRBJ1-5; D not certain. The CDR3 has 14 amino acids. Germline lookup yields CDR1 LGHNA and CDR2 YSLEER. The V and J ends lost 4 bases and 7 bases respectively, with 14 bases between them. As DNA, the CDR3 is TGCGCCAGCAGCCCGGCACCACGAGGCCAGCCCCAGCATTTT. Amino acids: CASSPAPRGQPQHF.

This clone occurred once. The chain carries TRBV9 and TRBJ2-2; TRBD1 aligns across 8 bases. The CDR3 covers 15 residues. The junction had 6 bases not matched to a gene; V was cut back by 4 bases and J by 4 bases. CDR1 and CDR2 (germline): SGDLS, YYNGEE. This chain's CDR3 is CASSIRQGPTGELFF. Written as DNA, the CDR3 is TGTGCCAGCAGCATCCGACAGGGGCCCACCGGGGAGCTGTTTTTT.

This chain connects TRBV7-3 to TRBJ2-1; 10 nucleotides agree with TRBD1. Germline loops: CDR1 SGHTA, CDR2 FQGTGA. This CDR3 contains 14 residues. The V and J ends lost 6 bases and 9 bases, in that order; junction bases with no gene match: 8. CDR3 region: CASSRDRGFSEQFF. The CDR3 region has the DNA TGTGCCAGCAGTAGGGACAGGGGTTTTAGTGAGCAGTTCTTC. The variable domain in full, completed from reference TRBV7-3 and TRBJ2-1, reads GAGVSQTPSNKVTEKGKYVELRCDPISGHTALYWYRQSLGQGPEFLIYFQGTGAADDSGLPNDRFFAVRPEGSVSTLKIQRTERGDSAVYLCASSRDRGFSEQFFGPGTRLTVL.

The V call is TRBV7-3, the J call TRBJ1-2, with 9 nucleotides matching TRBD1. CDR1 is SGHTA and CDR2 is FQGTGA in the germline V gene. V dropped 3 bases and J dropped 8; count of bases not matched to a gene: 4. CDR3 size: 13 residues. Here the CDR3 DNA reads TGTGCCAGCAGCTTGGGGACAGGGCGCGGCTACACCTTC. Translating gives CASSLGTGRGYTF.

J is TRBJ2-2 and V is TRBV14; D unresolved. The CDR3 spans 15 residues. Germline lookup yields CDR1 SGHDN and CDR2 FVKESK. Trimming took off 0 bases at V and 1 base at J, with 6 bases between the two ends. CDR3 protein: CASSQDLRNTGELFF. For the CDR3, the DNA is TGTGCCAGCAGCCAAGATCTGAGGAACACCGGGGAGCTGTTTTTT.

This clone occurred once. The rearrangement links TRBV9 to TRBJ1-2, with 12 bases lining up with TRBD1. Germline V lookup: CDR1 SGDLS, CDR2 YYNGEE. The V segment lost 0 bases and the J segment 6 bases; nucleotides outside the gene matches: 3. The CDR3 spans 15 residues. The CDR3 protein is CASSVEGQGAHGYTF. The CDR3, as DNA: TGTGCCAGCAGCGTAGAGGGACAGGGGGCCCATGGCTACACCTTC.

This clone showed up just a few times. The chain combines TRBV7-6 with TRBJ2-3, with 8 bases that match TRBD1. The CDR3 is 15 amino acids. V lost 1 base, J lost 2 bases, and 2 bases stayed unmatched. Germline V gene sequence: CDR1 SGHVS, CDR2 FNYEAQ. In DNA form, the CDR3 reads TGTGCCAGCAGCTTAGGGACAGGGCACACAGATACGCAGTATTTT. Its protein product is CASSLGTGHTDTQYF. Using reference TRBV7-6 and TRBJ2-3 for the parts outside the CDR3, the full variable domain is GAGVSQSPRYKVTKRGQDVALRCDPISGHVSLYWYRQALGQGPEFLTYFNYEAQQDKSGLPNDRFSAERPEGSISTLTIQRTEQRDSAMYRCASSLGTGHTDTQYFGPGTRLTVL.

V gene TRBV5-5 combines with J gene TRBJ1-5; tentative D call: TRBD1 (5 bases). Trimming removed 4 bases from V and 5 bases from J, with 19 bases in between. The germline V gene has CDR1 SGHKS and CDR2 YYEKEE (reference sequence). The CDR3 totals 16 residues. CDR3 sequence reads: CASSPGSGLSDQPQHF. The CDR3, as DNA: TGTGCCAGCAGCCCAGGGAGCGGGTTAAGCGATCAGCCCCAGCATTTT.

A note on this clone: One junction end disagrees with the germline gene, perhaps due to a read error. This rearrangement joins TRBV5-4 to TRBJ1-1; 10 bases align to TRBD1. This CDR3 is built from 13 residues. In germline, CDR1 is SGHNT, CDR2 YYREEE (reference sequence). The CDR3 here is CASSFRQGADAFF. In nucleotides, the CDR3 is TGTGCCAGCAGCTTCCGACAGGGGGCTGACGCTTTCTTT.

The rearrangement joins TRBV9 to TRBJ1-1; unclear D gene. CDR1 and CDR2 (germline): SGDLS, YYNGEE. The CDR3 sequence is 14 residues long. The V end was cut by 0 bases, the J end by 4 bases, with 10 bases between. CDR3 nucleotide sequence: TGTGCCAGCAGCGTAGACGCAAGCTCCACTGAAGCTTTCTTT. Amino acids: CASSVDASSTEAFF.

The chain has TRBV28 and TRBJ1-1; maybe TRBD1 (5 bases). Trimming took 6 bases from V and 4 from J, leaving 18 bases between them. Germline V lookup: CDR1 MDHEN, CDR2 SYDVKM. The CDR3 has 15 residues. The CDR3 bases are TGTGCCAGCAGCCCCCGCGGGGCCGGTGGCACTGAAGCTTTCTTT. It codes for CASSPRGAGGTEAFF.

This clone has only a few counts. The gene calls are TRBV5-6 and TRBJ2-4; 8 bases fit TRBD1. Germline V gives CDR1 SGHDT, CDR2 YYEEEE. The V and J ends lost 4 bases and 9 bases, in that order; junction bases with no gene match: 12. This CDR3 spans 15 amino acids. The CDR3 DNA follows: TGTGCCAGCAGCGCCGGACAGGGCGAGTTAGGCATTCAGTACTTC. It specifies CASSAGQGELGIQYF.

The genes are TRBV7-8 and TRBJ2-3; 12 nucleotides match TRBD1. Germline CDR1 reads SGHVS; CDR2 reads FQNEAQ. Losses at the gene ends were 2 bases for V and 4 bases for J; bases not matched to a gene: 4. There are 16 residues in the CDR3. The CDR3 DNA reads as TGTGCCAGCAGCTTATCTGGGACAGGGGGCGCAGATACGCAGTATTTT. Translated, it gives CASSLSGTGGADTQYF. The whole variable domain, filled in from reference TRBV7-8 and TRBJ2-3, reads GAGVSQSPRYKVAKRGQDVALRCDPISGHVSLFWYQQALGQGPEFLTYFQNEAQLDKSGLPSDRFFAERPEGSVSTLKIQRTQQEDSAVYLCASSLSGTGGADTQYFGPGTRLTVL.

The rearrangement uses TRBV28 and TRBJ2-5, with unresolved D. V was clipped by 4 bases and J by 10 bases, with 10 bases between them. The CDR3 consists of 11 residues. Germline CDR1 MDHEN, CDR2 SYDVKM. CDR3: CASSSGFIQYF. In DNA, the CDR3 is TGTGCCAGCAGTTCGGGTTTTATCCAGTACTTC.

This rearrangement joins TRBV2 to TRBJ2-7, with TRBD2 identical over 12 bases. CDR1 is SNHLY and CDR2 is FYNNEI in the germline V gene. With 6 bases clipped from V and 6 bases from J, the junction kept 12 bases outside the gene matches. The CDR3 is 16 amino acids. The CDR3 DNA reads as TGTGCCAGCAGCCAGACAGCTAGCGGGAGGGCCGGCGAGCAGTACTTC. It specifies CASSQTASGRAGEQYF.

The gene calls are TRBV5-1 and TRBJ2-7; 8 nucleotides agree with TRBD1. This CDR3 has 14 amino acids. Trimming took 4 bases from V and 5 from J; bases not matched to a gene: 8. The germline gives CDR1 SGHRS, CDR2 YFSETQ. The CDR3 sequence is CASSPRQGLDEQYF. CDR3 coding DNA: TGCGCCAGCAGCCCAAGACAGGGGCTCGACGAGCAGTACTTC.

This chain uses TRBV27 with TRBJ2-7, with unresolved D. Germline V gives CDR1 MNHEY, CDR2 SMNVEV (reference sequence). The CDR3 is 12 residues long. Deletions cut 2 bases from V and 6 bases from J, with 8 bases between. In DNA, the CDR3 is TGTGCCAGCAGTTTAGCCGGGTCCGAGCAGTACTTC. Translating gives CASSLAGSEQYF.

This clone was detected only a few times. This chain links TRBV11-3 with TRBJ2-1, with TRBD2 as a possible D gene (7 bases). The CDR3 has 17 amino acids. Trimming took 1 base from V and 4 from J, leaving 17 bases between them. Germline V gives CDR1 SGHNT, CDR2 YENEEA. This CDR3 reads CASSLGGAGAFYNEQFF. CDR3 DNA sequence: TGTGCCAGCAGCTTAGGGGGGGCGGGAGCCTTTTACAATGAGCAGTTCTTC.

This clone came up a few times. V usage is TRBV7-2 and J usage is TRBJ2-2; 15 bases map to TRBD2. Germline CDR1 SGHTA, CDR2 FQGNSA. This CDR3 has 16 residues. Losses at the gene ends were 4 bases for V and 10 bases for J; bases not matched to a gene: 7. This CDR3 reads CASSSRTSGGDLELFF. DNA of the CDR3: TGTGCCAGCAGCTCCAGGACTAGCGGGGGGGATTTGGAGCTGTTTTTT.

J is TRBJ1-5 and V is TRBV6-5; 7 nucleotides agree with TRBD1. Germline lookup yields CDR1 MNHEY and CDR2 SVGAGI. The CDR3 contains 14 residues. J lost 0 bases, V lost 5 bases, and 1 base had no gene match. CDR3 protein: CASSGQVSNQPQHF. CDR3 in DNA: TGTGCCAGCAGTGGACAGGTTAGCAATCAGCCCCAGCATTTT.

The chain joins TRBV6-1 to TRBJ1-2; tentative D call: TRBD1 (5 bases). Germline V gives CDR1 MNHNS, CDR2 SASEGT. Trimming stripped 5 bases from V and 3 bases from J, with 10 bases between. The CDR3 length is 13 residues. CDR3 sequence: CASSLDTYYGYTF. CDR3 sequence (DNA): TGTGCCAGCAGTTTGGACACCTACTATGGCTACACCTTC.

The chain recombines TRBV13 with TRBJ1-2, with 10 bases lining up with TRBD1. Germline V lookup: CDR1 PRHDT, CDR2 FYEKMQ (reference sequence). The J segment lost 4 bases and the V segment lost 5 bases, leaving 7 bases of the junction unmatched. The CDR3 covers 15 residues. CDR3 in amino acids: CASSIGQGGIYGYTF. The CDR3 DNA reads as TGTGCCAGCAGCATTGGACAGGGGGGTATCTATGGCTACACCTTC.

The V and J genes are TRBV5-1 and TRBJ2-1, with 11 bases fitting TRBD2. The ends lost 5 bases at V and 0 bases at J; junction bases unmatched: 13. Germline-derived CDR1 and CDR2 are SGHRS and YFSETQ. The CDR3 spans 19 residues. CDR3 protein: CASSPISGGVSSSYNEQFF. The CDR3 DNA follows: TGCGCCAGCAGTCCAATTAGCGGGGGGGTCTCCAGCTCCTACAATGAGCAGTTCTTC.

The chain couples TRBV5-1 to TRBJ2-4; D uncertain. V gave up 0 bases and J gave up 0 bases, with 10 bases separating them. Germline values: CDR1 SGHRS, CDR2 YFSETQ. The CDR3 sequence is 16 residues long. The CDR3 loop reads CASSLDIQIAKNIQYF. The CDR3 DNA sequence: TGCGCCAGCAGCTTGGACATCCAAATAGCCAAAAACATTCAGTACTTC.

This chain links TRBV9 with TRBJ1-1; TRBD1 is a possible D gene (5 bases). Germline assignment: CDR1 SGDLS and CDR2 YYNGEE. V was shortened by 0 bases and J by 6 bases, with 18 bases between the two germline ends. The CDR3 loop spans 16 amino acids. In DNA, the CDR3 is TGTGCCAGCAGCGTAGAAGCCCACGCCCGGGGGGCTGAAGCTTTCTTT. Translating gives CASSVEAHARGAEAFF.